The 23 T cell receptor beta chains in this list originate from one sample, sequenced in a study of T cells in Graves' hyperthyroidism and ophthalmopathy. Researchers took RNA transcripts and amplified the TCR beta CDR3 regions from them. An initial round of RT-PCR targeting the TCR CDR3 relied on the HTBI primer set. TCRdb reprocessed the multiplex PCR reads via MiXCR and lists one record per CDR3 protein. The table shows around 600,000 distinct CDR3 sequences, with approximately 15% occurring only once. Source material: blood. All receptors derive from a woman between 18 and 29 years old with Graves' ophthalmopathy.

The sample holds many counts of this clonotype. The CDR3 DNA follows: TGTGCCAGCAGGGTCTTAGGGGACCTCGACTCCTACAATGAGCAGTTCTTC. The encoded protein is CASRVLGDLDSYNEQFF. The genes are TRBV28 and TRBJ2-1; D might be TRBD1 or TRBD2, each matching 5 bases. V lost 6 bases to trimming and J lost 0 bases, with 18 bases between them. The CDR3 is made up of 17 amino acids. Germline values: CDR1 MDHEN, CDR2 SYDVKM.

The rearrangement joins TRBV3-1 to TRBJ1-2; 9 bases align to TRBD1. Germline V gene lookup returns CDR1 LGHDT and CDR2 YNNKEL (reference sequence). The trim removed 2 bases at V and 0 bases at J, leaving 4 bases unmatched. The CDR3 runs 16 residues. CDR3 region: CASSQPQGAPNYGYTF. DNA for the CDR3: TGTGCCAGCAGCCAACCACAGGGGGCGCCTAACTATGGCTACACCTTC. Using reference TRBV3-1 and TRBJ1-2 for the parts outside the CDR3, the full variable domain is DTAVSQTPKYLVTQMGNDKSIKCEQNLGHDTMYWYKQDSKKFLKIMFSYNNKELIINETVPNRFSPKSPDKAHLNLHINSLELGDSAVYFCASSQPQGAPNYGYTFGSGTRLTVV.

This clonotype was seen repeatedly, ten times or more. The chain has TRBV30 and TRBJ2-7, with D hard to call. CDR1 is GTSNPN and CDR2 is SVGIG in the germline V gene (reference sequence). The CDR3 runs to 11 residues. V was shortened by 4 bases and J by 1 base, with 5 bases between the two germline ends. CDR3 sequence reads: CAWTASYEQYF. The CDR3 region has the DNA TGTGCCTGGACTGCGTCCTACGAGCAGTACTTC.

The rearrangement joins TRBV4-3 to TRBJ1-4; 8 positions match TRBD1. CDR3 length: 13 amino acids. Germline CDR1 is LGHNA and CDR2 is YSLEER. The J segment lost 8 bases and the V segment lost 8 bases, leaving 7 bases of the junction unmatched. CDR3 region: CASGRTGREKLFF. DNA of the CDR3: TGCGCCAGCGGCCGGACAGGGCGGGAAAAACTGTTTTTT.

The genes are TRBV30 and TRBJ2-3; TRBD2 is a possible D gene (6 bases). V was pared by 5 bases and J by 4 bases, with 13 bases between. CDR3 length equals 13 residues. Germline loops: CDR1 GTSNPN, CDR2 SVGIG (reference sequence). CDR3: CAWGQRRADTQYF. The CDR3 DNA follows: TGTGCCTGGGGGCAAAGGAGGGCAGATACGCAGTATTTT.

This clonotype showed up many times. This sequence joins TRBV5-4 and TRBJ2-3; perhaps TRBD2 as D (7 bases). The germline V gene encodes CDR1 SGHNT and CDR2 YYREEE (reference sequence). The CDR3 runs 16 residues. Trimming removed 1 base from V and 1 base from J, with 13 bases in between. CDR3 region: CASSLWGAGGTDTQYF. The CDR3 region has the DNA TGTGCCAGCAGCTTGTGGGGGGCGGGAGGCACAGATACGCAGTATTTT.

The chain carries TRBV20-1 and TRBJ2-3; the match to TRBD2 covers 9 bases. Germline values: CDR1 DFQATT, CDR2 SNEGSKA (reference sequence). This CDR3 region has 18 residues. V lost 2 bases and J lost 4; bases outside the gene matches: 16. In DNA form, the CDR3 reads TGCAGTGCTAGACCGGGGGGGCGGGAGGGTATTTTGTCAGATACGCAGTATTTT. Its protein is CSARPGGREGILSDTQYF.

This clonotype was detected ten times or more. The rearrangement links TRBV7-2 to TRBJ1-3; D is uncertain. The germline gives CDR1 SGHTA, CDR2 FQGNSA. V was trimmed by 1 base and J by 0 bases, leaving 4 bases between them. The CDR3 has 14 amino acids. This CDR3 reads CASSLGDSGNTIYF. CDR3 in DNA: TGTGCCAGCAGCTTAGGGGACTCTGGAAACACCATATATTTT.

This chain uses TRBV5-5 with TRBJ1-2, with no clear D. The V and J ends lost 0 bases and 3 bases respectively, with 9 bases between them. Germline CDR1 reads SGHKS; CDR2 reads YYEKEE (reference sequence). This CDR3 has 14 amino acids. This chain's CDR3 is CASSLDIGYYGYTF. Written as DNA, the CDR3 is TGTGCCAGCAGCTTGGATATAGGGTACTATGGCTACACCTTC.

J is TRBJ2-3 and V is TRBV19; 13 positions match TRBD2. J lost 5 bases, V lost 7 bases, and 6 bases had no gene match. CDR1 is LNHDA and CDR2 is SQIVND in the germline V gene (reference sequence). The CDR3 has 15 residues. CDR3 sequence reads: CASKRTSGRRDTQYF. In DNA, the CDR3 is TGTGCCAGTAAACGGACTAGCGGGAGACGAGATACGCAGTATTTT.

In this sample, this clonotype turned up many times. The chain couples TRBV28 to TRBJ1-1; D gene ambiguous. The V gene's germline CDR1 is MDHEN and CDR2 SYDVKM. The CDR3 covers 15 residues. The V end lost 4 bases, the J end lost 1 base, and 13 bases lay between the germline ends. In DNA form, the CDR3 reads TGTGCCAGCAGTTCCCATTGGACGGCGAACACTGAAGCTTTCTTT. As protein: CASSSHWTANTEAFF.

This clonotype was counted at least ten times. The rearrangement uses TRBV7-3 and TRBJ2-3; D gene ambiguous. This CDR3 is built from 13 residues. Germline V lookup: CDR1 SGHTA, CDR2 FQGTGA. V was pared by 5 bases and J by 5 bases, with 11 bases between. CDR3 bases: TGTGCCAGCAGCCTAGGCGCCAGAGATACGCAGTATTTT. This translates into CASSLGARDTQYF.

In its sample, this clonotype was seen a few times. The chain recombines TRBV5-1 with TRBJ1-3; 10 bases match TRBD1. There are 16 residues in the CDR3. With V trimmed by 0 bases and J by 4 bases, 4 bases remained unmatched. Germline V gene sequence: CDR1 SGHRS, CDR2 YFSETQ. CDR3 nucleotide sequence: TGCGCCAGCAGCTTGGGACAGGGGGCGCGAGGAAACACCATATATTTT. Translated, it gives CASSLGQGARGNTIYF.

This clonotype turned up a few times. V is TRBV10-3 and J is TRBJ1-5, with 9 positions matching TRBD1. The germline V gene encodes CDR1 ENHRY and CDR2 SYGVKD. The V segment lost 6 bases and the J segment 4 bases; nucleotides outside the gene matches: 4. The length of the CDR3 is 14 residues. CDR3 DNA: TGTGCCATCAGCCAAGGACAGGGGAATCAGCCCCAGCATTTT. This translates into CAISQGQGNQPQHF.

The chain uses TRBV29-1 and TRBJ2-3; the match to TRBD1 covers 7 bases. V was clipped by 8 bases and J by 1 base; unmatched bases: 9. CDR3 length equals 14 residues. Germline V gene sequence: CDR1 SQVTM, CDR2 ANQGSEA. This CDR3 reads CSLGPGQGTDTQYF. CDR3 DNA sequence: TGCAGCCTGGGGCCCGGACAGGGCACAGATACGCAGTATTTT.

Many counts were recorded for this clonotype. The V and J genes are TRBV5-4 and TRBJ2-3, with a tentative D call TRBD2 (5 bases). Deletions cut 4 bases from V and 1 base from J, with 19 bases between. The germline CDR1 and CDR2 sequences are SGHNT and YYREEE (reference sequence). The CDR3 length is 17 residues. DNA for the CDR3: TGTGCCAGCAGCCATACAACGAGGTCGGAGGGCACAGATACGCAGTATTTT. Amino acids: CASSHTTRSEGTDTQYF.

The chain employs TRBV29-1 and TRBJ2-3; 9 bases align to TRBD2. From germline, CDR1 is SQVTM and CDR2 ANQGSEA. V lost 7 bases to trimming and J lost 2 bases; unmatched junction nucleotides: 4. The CDR3 runs 13 residues. The CDR3 spells CSDLAGVTDTQYF. The CDR3 DNA follows: TGCAGCGATTTAGCGGGAGTCACAGATACGCAGTATTTT.

This clonotype came up many times. The rearrangement joins TRBV20-1 to TRBJ2-7; the match to TRBD2 covers 10 bases. The CDR3 contains 15 residues. CDR1 is DFQATT, CDR2 SNEGSKA, per germline (reference sequence). V lost 3 bases to trimming and J lost 3 bases; unmatched junction nucleotides: 8. The CDR3 loop is CSARIAGGFDYEQYF. CDR3 DNA sequence: TGCAGTGCTAGGATAGCGGGAGGCTTCGACTACGAGCAGTACTTC.

The table lists this clonotype with many counts. The chain uses TRBV2 and TRBJ1-2; D call uncertain. Germline CDR1 SNHLY, CDR2 FYNNEI. Trimming took 3 bases from V and 8 from J, leaving 13 bases between them. The CDR3 length is 13 residues. The CDR3 bases are TGTGCCAGCAGTGATCAAGGAACGACCGGCTACACCTTC. This codes for CASSDQGTTGYTF.

This clonotype turned up a few times. A single base separates this from a much larger clone, so it may be a read error. This chain uses TRBV30 with TRBJ1-1; perhaps TRBD1 as D (6 bases). CDR1 is GTSNPN, CDR2 SVGIG, per germline (reference sequence). The CDR3 is 11 amino acids. Trimming stripped 2 bases from V and 12 bases from J, with 13 bases between. Here the CDR3 DNA reads TGTGCCTGGAGTATCAGGGGAAGAACTTTCTTT. It translates to CAWSIRGRTFF.

Comments on this clonotype: This may come from a read error, since a much larger clone is one base off. The V gene is TRBV19, the J gene TRBJ2-3, with D uncertain. V gave up 7 bases and J gave up 6 bases, with 20 bases separating them. This CDR3 spans 15 amino acids. From germline, CDR1 is LNHDA and CDR2 SQIVND (reference sequence). CDR3 sequence: CASNSPQNLHDTQYF. For the CDR3, the DNA is TGTGCCAGTAATTCCCCCCAGAATCTTCACGATACGCAGTATTTT.

V and J are TRBV12-3 or TRBV12-4 and TRBJ2-1, with TRBD2 matching over 16 bases. The CDR3 extends over 22 amino acids. Unmatched junction bases numbered 16, after V lost 5 bases and J lost 0 bases. The CDR3 nucleotides read TGTGCCAGCAGTCTACGCAGGGGACTAGCGGGAGGGGGCCTTAGCTCCTACAATGAGCAGTTCTTC. It encodes CASSLRRGLAGGGLSSYNEQFF.

This clonotype has a count of ten or more. This chain joins TRBV2 and TRBJ2-5, with 10 nucleotides matching TRBD2. The CDR3 sequence is 15 residues long. Unmatched junction bases numbered 5, after V lost 6 bases and J lost 1 base. The germline gives CDR1 SNHLY, CDR2 FYNNEI. The CDR3 spells CASSGGTSVQETQYF. The CDR3 region has the DNA TGTGCCAGCAGCGGAGGGACTAGCGTCCAAGAGACCCAGTACTTC.